A selection of T cell receptor beta chains follows, all from one sample in a study of blood T cell repertoires in COVID-19. Here immunoSEQ multiplex PCR was the method, and the copy in TCRdb shows in-frame clones only, minus some. The repertoire consists of roughly 29,000 clones, with about 85% occurring once and the leading ten covering 9.3%. Sequencing was carried out using peripheral blood. These receptors were obtained from a human donor in a cohort sampled during active COVID-19. Each CDR3 is given with its conserved first and last residue. Each record gives: V gene, D gene, J gene, clone size, CDR3 protein, CDR3 DNA. A D gene is named only where the DNA matches it firmly. Rows give clone size only sometimes, using once, few, many, or a class for an expanded clone.

V gene: TRBV6-6
D gene: TRBD2
J gene: TRBJ2-3
clone size: -
CDR3 protein: CAIGTSGRGGRDTQYF
CDR3 DNA: TGTGCCATTGGGACTAGCGGGAGAGGGGGCCGTGATACGCAGTATTTT

V gene: TRBV3-1/TRBV3-2
D gene: TRBD1
J gene: TRBJ2-7
clone size: -
CDR3 protein: CASSQVGGASEQYF
CDR3 DNA: TGTGCCAGCAGCCAAGTAGGGGGCGCGTCCGAGCAGTACTTC

V gene: TRBV15
D gene: TRBD1
J gene: TRBJ1-6
clone size: once
CDR3 protein: CATSRPDRVGSPLHF
CDR3 DNA: TGTGCCACCAGCAGACCCGACAGGGTTGGCTCACCCCTCCACTTT

V gene: TRBV5-4
D gene: TRBD2
J gene: TRBJ2-1
clone size: -
CDR3 protein: CASSKGLPYNEQFF
CDR3 DNA: TGTGCCAGCAGCAAGGGACTACCCTACAATGAGCAGTTCTTC

V gene: TRBV5-6
D gene: -
J gene: TRBJ1-1
clone size: -
CDR3 protein: CASSLKRGVNTEAFF
CDR3 DNA: TGTGCCAGCAGCTTGAAGCGGGGGGTGAACACTGAAGCTTTCTTT

V gene: TRBV19
D gene: -
J gene: TRBJ1-4
clone size: -
CDR3 protein: CASRGGANEKLFF
CDR3 DNA: TGTGCCAGTCGCGGGGGGGCTAATGAAAAACTGTTTTTT

V gene: TRBV10-3
D gene: -
J gene: TRBJ2-1
clone size: -
CDR3 protein: CAITDIYNEQFF
CDR3 DNA: TGTGCCATCACGGACATTTACAATGAGCAGTTCTTC

V gene: TRBV5-1
D gene: TRBD2
J gene: TRBJ2-3
clone size: -
CDR3 protein: CASSPNSGPTDTQYF
CDR3 DNA: TGCGCCAGCAGTCCCAATAGCGGGCCCACAGATACGCAGTATTTT

V gene: TRBV5-1
D gene: -
J gene: TRBJ1-1
clone size: -
CDR3 protein: CASSFSALGGAGGEAFF
CDR3 DNA: TGCGCCAGCAGCTTCAGTGCCCTAGGAGGGGCCGGGGGTGAAGCTTTCTTT

V gene: TRBV6-5
D gene: -
J gene: TRBJ2-2
clone size: -
CDR3 protein: CASTQGAGELFF
CDR3 DNA: TGTGCCAGCACCCAGGGCGCCGGGGAGCTGTTTTTT

V gene: TRBV6-1
D gene: TRBD1
J gene: TRBJ2-7
clone size: once
CDR3 protein: CASSEGRTGAYEQYF
CDR3 DNA: TGTGCCAGCAGTGAAGGAAGGACAGGGGCCTACGAGCAGTACTTC

V gene: TRBV11-2
D gene: TRBD2
J gene: TRBJ2-3
clone size: -
CDR3 protein: CASSLRSGGGARTDTQYF
CDR3 DNA: TGTGCCAGCAGCTTACGTTCCGGCGGGGGGGCCAGAACAGATACGCAGTATTTT

V gene: TRBV30
D gene: -
J gene: TRBJ1-2
clone size: few
CDR3 protein: CAWSRGTSDSYGYTF
CDR3 DNA: TGTGCCTGGAGTCGAGGGACATCAGATTCCTATGGCTACACCTTC

V gene: TRBV30
D gene: TRBD1
J gene: TRBJ1-5
clone size: -
CDR3 protein: CAWSNGQGASQPQHF
CDR3 DNA: TGTGCCTGGAGTAACGGACAGGGGGCTAGTCAGCCCCAGCATTTT

V gene: TRBV6-5
D gene: -
J gene: TRBJ2-7
clone size: once
CDR3 protein: CASSSGQHSYEQYF
CDR3 DNA: TGTGCCAGCAGCTCAGGACAGCACTCCTACGAGCAGTACTTC

V gene: TRBV27
D gene: TRBD2
J gene: TRBJ2-1
clone size: -
CDR3 protein: CASSPWEGVRNEQFF
CDR3 DNA: TGTGCCAGCAGCCCCTGGGAGGGCGTAAGGAATGAGCAGTTCTTC

V gene: TRBV14
D gene: -
J gene: TRBJ2-7
clone size: -
CDR3 protein: CASSQQRGSYEQYF
CDR3 DNA: TGTGCCAGCAGCCAGCAGCGAGGGTCCTACGAGCAGTACTTC

V gene: TRBV5-1
D gene: -
J gene: TRBJ1-2
clone size: -
CDR3 protein: CASKVDSSYGYTF
CDR3 DNA: TGCGCCAGCAAGGTGGACAGCTCTTATGGCTACACCTTC

V gene: TRBV12-3/TRBV12-4
D gene: TRBD2
J gene: TRBJ2-7
clone size: -
CDR3 protein: CATMRGESYEQYF
CDR3 DNA: TGTGCCACCATGCGGGGGGAGTCCTACGAGCAGTACTTC

V gene: TRBV18
D gene: TRBD1
J gene: TRBJ2-5
clone size: -
CDR3 protein: CASSPLGTGGKETQYF
CDR3 DNA: TGTGCCAGCTCACCACTTGGGACAGGGGGCAAAGAGACCCAGTACTTC

V gene: TRBV19
D gene: TRBD2
J gene: TRBJ2-1
clone size: -
CDR3 protein: CASSSGLADRYNEQFF
CDR3 DNA: TGTGCCAGTAGTAGCGGACTAGCGGATAGGTACAATGAGCAGTTCTTC

V gene: TRBV19
D gene: TRBD2
J gene: TRBJ2-2
clone size: -
CDR3 protein: CASQRGANTGELFF
CDR3 DNA: TGTGCCTCGCAGCGGGGGGCGAACACCGGGGAGCTGTTTTTT

V gene: TRBV6-1
D gene: TRBD2
J gene: TRBJ2-3
clone size: -
CDR3 protein: CASSDGLAGGPDTQYF
CDR3 DNA: TGTGCCAGCAGTGACGGACTAGCGGGAGGGCCAGATACGCAGTATTTT

V gene: TRBV5-1
D gene: TRBD2
J gene: TRBJ2-5
clone size: once
CDR3 protein: CASSLREGPQETQYF
CDR3 DNA: TGCGCCAGCAGCTTAAGGGAGGGCCCCCAAGAGACCCAGTACTTC

V gene: TRBV19
D gene: TRBD1
J gene: TRBJ2-7
clone size: -
CDR3 protein: CATTGTGTHEQYF
CDR3 DNA: TGTGCCACTACCGGGACAGGGACCCACGAGCAGTACTTC

V gene: TRBV5-4
D gene: -
J gene: TRBJ2-7
clone size: -
CDR3 protein: CASSRGYGGGEATYF
CDR3 DNA: TGTGCCAGCAGCCGAGGTTATGGTGGCGGAGAGGCAACGTACTTC

V gene: TRBV6-5
D gene: -
J gene: TRBJ2-3
clone size: -
CDR3 protein: CATDARLTDTQYF
CDR3 DNA: TGTGCCACCGACGCAAGACTGACAGATACGCAGTATTTT

V gene: TRBV7-3
D gene: TRBD2
J gene: TRBJ2-3
clone size: -
CDR3 protein: CASSSQRGQSTDTQYF
CDR3 DNA: TGTGCCAGCAGCTCCCAGCGGGGGCAAAGCACAGATACGCAGTATTTT

V gene: TRBV20-1
D gene: -
J gene: TRBJ2-5
clone size: -
CDR3 protein: CSASPGTYKETQYF
CDR3 DNA: TGCAGTGCTAGTCCCGGGACTTACAAAGAGACCCAGTACTTC

V gene: TRBV29-1
D gene: TRBD1
J gene: TRBJ2-2
clone size: -
CDR3 protein: CSVLTGGNDFTGELFF
CDR3 DNA: TGCAGCGTCTTGACAGGGGGGAACGATTTTACCGGGGAGCTGTTTTTT

V gene: TRBV30
D gene: -
J gene: TRBJ2-5
clone size: -
CDR3 protein: CAWSVRLAETQYF
CDR3 DNA: TGTGCCTGGAGTGTAAGGCTAGCGGAGACCCAGTACTTC

V gene: TRBV6-6
D gene: -
J gene: TRBJ1-2
clone size: -
CDR3 protein: CASSRRGGQGYTF
CDR3 DNA: TGTGCCAGCAGCCGTCGCGGGGGGCAAGGCTACACCTTC

V gene: TRBV18
D gene: -
J gene: TRBJ2-5
clone size: -
CDR3 protein: CASSPASPQETQYF
CDR3 DNA: TGTGCCAGCTCACCAGCTAGCCCCCAAGAGACCCAGTACTTC

V gene: TRBV7-2
D gene: -
J gene: TRBJ2-7
clone size: -
CDR3 protein: CASSLFGSDSYEQYF
CDR3 DNA: TGTGCCAGCAGCTTATTTGGGAGTGACTCCTACGAGCAGTACTTC

V gene: TRBV7-9
D gene: -
J gene: TRBJ2-7
clone size: -
CDR3 protein: CASSPGEAYEQYF
CDR3 DNA: TGTGCCAGCAGCCCCGGGGAGGCGTACGAGCAGTACTTC

V gene: TRBV19
D gene: TRBD2
J gene: TRBJ2-3
clone size: -
CDR3 protein: CASSQRGLVLEADTQYF
CDR3 DNA: TGTGCCAGTAGCCAGCGAGGACTAGTTCTCGAGGCGGATACGCAGTATTTT

V gene: TRBV18
D gene: TRBD1
J gene: TRBJ2-3
clone size: -
CDR3 protein: CASSPTGGGFTDTQYF
CDR3 DNA: TGTGCCAGCTCCCCGACAGGGGGCGGCTTCACAGATACGCAGTATTTT

V gene: TRBV10-3
D gene: TRBD1
J gene: TRBJ1-6
clone size: -
CDR3 protein: CAISEVAGGSNSPLHF
CDR3 DNA: TGTGCCATCAGTGAGGTGGCAGGGGGAAGTAATTCACCCCTCCACTTT

V gene: TRBV6-6
D gene: -
J gene: TRBJ1-5
clone size: once
CDR3 protein: CASRKSQDRGNQPQHF
CDR3 DNA: TGTGCCAGCAGAAAGAGCCAGGATAGAGGCAATCAGCCCCAGCATTTT

V gene: TRBV11-2
D gene: -
J gene: TRBJ2-1
clone size: once
CDR3 protein: CASSLGFLYNEQFF
CDR3 DNA: TGTGCCAGCAGCTTAGGTTTTCTATACAATGAGCAGTTCTTC

V gene: TRBV5-1
D gene: TRBD2
J gene: TRBJ2-2
clone size: -
CDR3 protein: CASSPSGLNTGELFF
CDR3 DNA: TGCGCCAGCAGCCCTAGCGGGCTAAACACCGGGGAGCTGTTTTTT

V gene: TRBV5-5
D gene: TRBD1
J gene: TRBJ2-5
clone size: -
CDR3 protein: CASSFGQGGETQYF
CDR3 DNA: TGTGCCAGCAGCTTCGGACAGGGTGGAGAGACCCAGTACTTC

V gene: TRBV7-9
D gene: TRBD2
J gene: TRBJ2-3
clone size: -
CDR3 protein: CASSLLGPSGGDTQYF
CDR3 DNA: TGTGCCAGCAGCTTACTCGGTCCTAGCGGAGGAGATACGCAGTATTTT

V gene: TRBV21-1
D gene: -
J gene: TRBJ2-1
clone size: -
CDR3 protein: CASSNAKGPSSGRDNEQFF
CDR3 DNA: TGTGCCAGCAGCAATGCGAAGGGTCCGAGTAGCGGGAGAGACAATGAGCAGTTCTTC